This is a list of T cell receptor beta chains from one sample in a study of blood T cells in healthy people across ages. TCRdb itself ran the 5' RACE reads through MiXCR, one entry per CDR3 protein. The table shows almost 800,000 distinct CDR3 sequences, with more than 45% occurring only once. What was sequenced was blood. The origin of the receptors is a young man in good health. CDR3s include the opening cysteine and the closing phenylalanine or tryptophan. Fields, in order: D gene, clone size, V gene, J gene, CDR3 protein, CDR3 DNA. A D gene is named only where the DNA matches it firmly. Clone size is given for some rows only: seen once, a few or many times, or a class if the clone is expanded.

TRBD1	many	TRBV16	TRBJ1-1	CASSQTGGMNTEAFF	TGTGCCAGCAGCCAAACAGGGGGAATGAACACTGAAGCTTTCTTT
TRBD2	.	TRBV7-2	TRBJ2-1	CASSFALGLGYNEQFF	TGTGCCAGCAGCTTCGCCCTCGGACTAGGGTACAATGAGCAGTTCTTC
TRBD1	.	TRBV20-1	TRBJ2-5	CSAVRNRDSGWTQYF	TGCAGTGCTGTGAGAAACCGGGACAGCGGTTGGACCCAGTACTTC
.	.	TRBV7-9	TRBJ1-5	CASSLGTRPQYQPQHF	TGTGCCAGCAGCTTAGGGACCCGCCCTCAATATCAGCCCCAGCATTTT
.	.	TRBV9	TRBJ2-1	CASSVVGGGGPNEQFF	TGTGCCAGCAGCGTCGTAGGGGGCGGGGGGCCCAATGAGCAGTTCTTC
TRBD2	few	TRBV12-3/TRBV12-4	TRBJ2-7	CASSGGLAASYEQYF	TGTGCCAGCAGTGGGGGACTAGCGGCTTCCTACGAGCAGTACTTC
.	.	TRBV2	TRBJ2-3	CASRQGGTQYF	TGTGCCAGCAGACAGGGCGGTACGCAGTATTTT
.	few	TRBV5-1	TRBJ2-5	CASSPIPGTQETQYF	TGCGCCAGCAGCCCCATCCCCGGGACACAAGAGACCCAGTACTTC
.	few	TRBV7-9	TRBJ1-6	CASSLTTADSPLHF	TGTGCCAGCAGCTTGACGACAGCGGATTCACCCCTCCACTTT
.	few	TRBV7-7	TRBJ2-3	CASSLRGLTDTQYF	TGTGCTAGCAGCTTGCGGGGGCTGACAGATACGCAGTATTTT
TRBD2	.	TRBV11-1	TRBJ2-1	CASSPLGGSSYNEQFF	TGTGCCAGCAGCCCCCTGGGGGGGAGCTCCTACAATGAGCAGTTCTTC
.	.	TRBV5-1	TRBJ1-2	CASSVEANYGYTF	TGCGCCAGCAGCGTGGAAGCTAACTATGGCTACACCTTC
.	.	TRBV5-1	TRBJ1-2	CASSLVPGTEGYTF	TGCGCCAGCAGCTTGGTTCCAGGGACGGAAGGCTACACCTTC
TRBD2	.	TRBV6-1	TRBJ2-1	CASRGALAGAGGEQFF	TGTGCCAGCCGTGGGGCGTTAGCGGGAGCCGGGGGGGAGCAGTTCTTC
.	.	TRBV7-3	TRBJ2-1	CASSRLPGPGEQFF	TGTGCCAGCAGTCGATTACCGGGACCAGGGGAGCAGTTCTTC
.	.	TRBV5-1	TRBJ2-6	CASATTASGANVLTF	TGCGCCAGCGCTACCACAGCCTCTGGGGCCAACGTCCTGACTTTC
TRBD2	many	TRBV7-3	TRBJ2-1	CASSLGGSGRQGEQFF	TGTGCCAGCAGCCTGGGTGGGAGCGGGAGGCAAGGTGAGCAGTTCTTC
.	few	TRBV5-6	TRBJ1-2	CASSSTGFGNYGYTF	TGTGCCAGCAGCTCAACAGGGTTCGGTAACTATGGCTACACCTTC
.	.	TRBV3-1	TRBJ2-3	CASSQDSGMGTQYF	TGTGCCAGCAGCCAAGATTCCGGGATGGGGACGCAGTATTTT
TRBD2	.	TRBV6-2/TRBV6-3	TRBJ2-3	CAIAPGGDTQYF	TGTGCCATCGCACCGGGGGGAGATACGCAGTATTTT
.	few	TRBV2	TRBJ2-7	CASLTTTELSYEQYF	TGTGCCAGTCTGACGACGACAGAGTTAAGCTACGAGCAGTACTTC
.	.	TRBV5-6	TRBJ2-7	CASASQENYEQYF	TGCGCCAGCGCCTCCCAGGAGAACTACGAGCAGTACTTC
TRBD1	.	TRBV20-1	TRBJ2-1	CSVTPGQAQFF	TGCAGTGTAACACCGGGACAGGCACAGTTCTTC